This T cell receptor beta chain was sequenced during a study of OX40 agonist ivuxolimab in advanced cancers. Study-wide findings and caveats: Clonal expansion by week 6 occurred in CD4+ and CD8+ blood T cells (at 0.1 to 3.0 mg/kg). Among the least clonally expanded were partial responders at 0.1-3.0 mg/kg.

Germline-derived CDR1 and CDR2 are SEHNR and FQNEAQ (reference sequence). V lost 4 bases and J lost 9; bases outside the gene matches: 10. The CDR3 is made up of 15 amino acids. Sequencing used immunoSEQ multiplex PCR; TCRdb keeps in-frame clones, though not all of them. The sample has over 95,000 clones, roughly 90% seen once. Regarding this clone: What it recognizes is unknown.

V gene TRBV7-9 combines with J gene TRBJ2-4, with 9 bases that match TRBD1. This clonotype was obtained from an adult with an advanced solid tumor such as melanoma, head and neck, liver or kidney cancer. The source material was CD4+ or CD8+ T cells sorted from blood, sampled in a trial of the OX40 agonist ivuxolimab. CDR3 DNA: TGTGCCAGCAGCTCCCGACAGGGGGGGGATGGCATTCAGTACTTC. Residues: CASSSRQGGDGIQYF.